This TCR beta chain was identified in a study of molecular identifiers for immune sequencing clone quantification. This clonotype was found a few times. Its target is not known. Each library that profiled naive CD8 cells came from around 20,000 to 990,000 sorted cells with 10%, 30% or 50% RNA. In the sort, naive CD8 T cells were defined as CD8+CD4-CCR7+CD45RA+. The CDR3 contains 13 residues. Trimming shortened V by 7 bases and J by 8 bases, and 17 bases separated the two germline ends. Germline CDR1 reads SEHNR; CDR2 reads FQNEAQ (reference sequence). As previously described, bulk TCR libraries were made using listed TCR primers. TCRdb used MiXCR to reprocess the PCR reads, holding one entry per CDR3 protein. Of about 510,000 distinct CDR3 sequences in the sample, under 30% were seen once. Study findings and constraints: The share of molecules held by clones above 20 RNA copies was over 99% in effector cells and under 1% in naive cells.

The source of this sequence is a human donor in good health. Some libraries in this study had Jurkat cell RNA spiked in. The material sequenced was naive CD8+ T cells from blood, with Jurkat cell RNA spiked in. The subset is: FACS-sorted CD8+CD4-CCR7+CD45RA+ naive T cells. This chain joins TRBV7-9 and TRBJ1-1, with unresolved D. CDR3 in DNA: TGTGCCAGCACCGAACCCGGGAGCCCGGAAGCTTTCTTT. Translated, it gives CASTEPGSPEAFF. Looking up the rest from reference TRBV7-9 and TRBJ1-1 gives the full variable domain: DTGVSQNPRHKITKRGQNVTFRCDPISEHNRLYWYRQTLGQGPEFLTYFQNEAQLEKSRLLSDRFSAERPKGSFSTLEIQRTEQGDSAMYLCASTEPGSPEAFFGQGTRLTVV.